The 4 T cell receptor beta chains below were found in one sample sequenced in a study of blood T cell repertoires in COVID-19. Only in-frame clones appear in the TCRdb table, and some are missing; sequencing was by immunoSEQ multiplex PCR. The sample includes around 120,000 clones, 80% to 90% of them seen just once. The sample taken for sequencing was peripheral blood. Every receptor here comes from a woman aged 65 to 85 with acute or convalescent COVID-19.

The V call is TRBV7-9, the J call TRBJ2-7, with D perhaps TRBD1 (5 bases). The CDR3 is 16 residues long. Germline CDR1 SEHNR, CDR2 FQNEAQ (reference sequence). V dropped 5 bases and J dropped 4 bases, with 21 bases sitting between them. The CDR3 loop is CASSLERGAVVYEQYF. Here the CDR3 DNA reads TGTGCCAGCAGCCTAGAAAGGGGCGCGGTGGTATACGAGCAGTACTTC.

The chain links TRBV15 to TRBJ2-1; 7 bases are a match to TRBD1. Trimming removed 0 bases from V and 8 bases from J; junction bases left unmatched: 1. Germline V CDR1 and CDR2: LNHNV, YYDKDF (reference sequence). This CDR3 spans 13 amino acids. CDR3 nucleotides: TGTGCCACCAGCAGAGATCAGGGGGATGAGCAGTTCTTC. Its protein product is CATSRDQGDEQFF.

The chain carries TRBV6-5 and TRBJ2-2; unclear D gene. CDR3 length equals 13 residues. Deletions cut 2 bases from V and 6 bases from J, with 7 bases between. Germline V lookup: CDR1 MNHEY, CDR2 SVGAGI. CDR3 DNA sequence: TGTGCCAGCAGTTACGGAGCCGCCGGGGAGCTGTTTTTT. Its translation is CASSYGAAGELFF.

The J gene is TRBJ1-6, the V gene TRBV5-8; 7 bases line up with TRBD1. The trim removed 1 base at V and 9 bases at J, leaving 4 bases unmatched. Germline V gene sequence: CDR1 SGHTS, CDR2 YDEGEE. The CDR3 consists of 14 residues. DNA for the CDR3: TGTGCCAGCAGCTTGCCAGGGGGAGGTTCACCCCTCCACTTT. Its translation: CASSLPGGGSPLHF.